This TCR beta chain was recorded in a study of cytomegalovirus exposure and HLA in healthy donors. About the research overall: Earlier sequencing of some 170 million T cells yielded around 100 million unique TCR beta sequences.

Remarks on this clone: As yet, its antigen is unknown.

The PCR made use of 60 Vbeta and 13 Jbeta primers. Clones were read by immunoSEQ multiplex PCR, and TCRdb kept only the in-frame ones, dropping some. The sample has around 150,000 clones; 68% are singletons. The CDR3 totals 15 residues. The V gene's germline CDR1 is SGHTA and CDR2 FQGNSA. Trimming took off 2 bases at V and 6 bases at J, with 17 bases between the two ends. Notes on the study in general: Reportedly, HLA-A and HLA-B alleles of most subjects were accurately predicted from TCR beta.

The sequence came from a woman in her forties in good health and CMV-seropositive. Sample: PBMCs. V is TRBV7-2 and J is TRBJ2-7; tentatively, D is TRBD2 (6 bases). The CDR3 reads CASSLSHGGFSEQYF. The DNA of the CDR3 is TGTGCCAGCAGCTTAAGTCACGGGGGATTCAGCGAGCAGTACTTC.